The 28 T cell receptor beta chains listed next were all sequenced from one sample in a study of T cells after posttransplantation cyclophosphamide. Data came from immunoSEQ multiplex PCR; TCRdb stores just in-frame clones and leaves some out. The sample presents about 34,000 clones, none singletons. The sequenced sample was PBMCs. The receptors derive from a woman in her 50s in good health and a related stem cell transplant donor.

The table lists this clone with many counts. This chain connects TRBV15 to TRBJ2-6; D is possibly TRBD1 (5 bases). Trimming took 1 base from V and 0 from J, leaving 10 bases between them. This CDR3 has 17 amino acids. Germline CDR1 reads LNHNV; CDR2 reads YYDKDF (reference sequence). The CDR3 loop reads CATSRAGQFSGANVLTF. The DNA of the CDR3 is TGTGCCACCAGCAGAGCCGGACAATTCTCTGGGGCCAACGTCCTGACTTTC.

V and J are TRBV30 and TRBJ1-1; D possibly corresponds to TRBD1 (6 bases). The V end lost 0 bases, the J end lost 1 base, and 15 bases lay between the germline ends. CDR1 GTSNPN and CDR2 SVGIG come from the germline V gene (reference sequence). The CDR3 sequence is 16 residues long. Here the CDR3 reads CAWSVGGWAGNTEAFF. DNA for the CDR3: TGTGCCTGGAGTGTAGGGGGTTGGGCGGGGAACACTGAAGCTTTCTTT.

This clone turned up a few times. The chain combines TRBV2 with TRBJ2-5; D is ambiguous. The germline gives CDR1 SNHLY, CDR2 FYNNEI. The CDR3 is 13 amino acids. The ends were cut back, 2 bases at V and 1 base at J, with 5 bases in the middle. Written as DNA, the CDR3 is TGTGCCAGCAGTGAATCAGGCCAAGAGACCCAGTACTTC. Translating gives CASSESGQETQYF.

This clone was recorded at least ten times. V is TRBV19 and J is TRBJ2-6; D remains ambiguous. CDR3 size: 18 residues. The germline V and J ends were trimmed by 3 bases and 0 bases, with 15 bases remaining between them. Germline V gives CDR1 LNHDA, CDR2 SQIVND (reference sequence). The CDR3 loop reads CASSIRPPRSSGANVLTF. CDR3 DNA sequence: TGTGCCAGTAGTATTCGCCCCCCGCGGAGCTCTGGGGCCAACGTCCTGACTTTC.

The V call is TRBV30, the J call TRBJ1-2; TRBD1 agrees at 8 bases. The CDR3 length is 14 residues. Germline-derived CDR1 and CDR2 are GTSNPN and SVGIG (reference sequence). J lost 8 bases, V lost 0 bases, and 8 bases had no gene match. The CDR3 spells CAWSVEGQGGGYTF. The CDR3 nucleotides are TGTGCCTGGAGTGTGGAAGGACAGGGAGGCGGCTACACCTTC.

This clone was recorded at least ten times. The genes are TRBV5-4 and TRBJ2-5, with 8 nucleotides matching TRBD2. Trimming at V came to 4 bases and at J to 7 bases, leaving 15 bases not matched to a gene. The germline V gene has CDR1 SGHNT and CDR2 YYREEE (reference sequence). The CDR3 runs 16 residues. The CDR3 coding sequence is TGTGCCAGCAGCCACTTAGGCGGGGGGCGGGAAGGGACCCAGTACTTC. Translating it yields CASSHLGGGREGTQYF. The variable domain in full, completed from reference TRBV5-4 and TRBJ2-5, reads ETGVTQSPTHLIKTRGQQVTLRCSSQSGHNTVSWYQQALGQGPQFIFQYYREEENGRGNFPPRFSGLQFPNYSSELNVNALELDDSALYLCASSHLGGGREGTQYFGPGTRLLVL.

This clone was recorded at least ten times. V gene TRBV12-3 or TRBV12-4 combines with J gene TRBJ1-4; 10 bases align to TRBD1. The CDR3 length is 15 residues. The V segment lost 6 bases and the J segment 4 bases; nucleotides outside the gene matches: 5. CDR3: CASRPGQGFNEKLFF. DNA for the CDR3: TGTGCCAGCAGGCCGGGACAGGGGTTTAATGAAAAACTGTTTTTT.

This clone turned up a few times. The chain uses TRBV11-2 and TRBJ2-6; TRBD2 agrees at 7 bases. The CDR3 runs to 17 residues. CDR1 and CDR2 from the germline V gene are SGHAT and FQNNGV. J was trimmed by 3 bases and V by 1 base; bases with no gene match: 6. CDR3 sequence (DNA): TGTGCCAGCAGCTTAGGAAGACTAGCCGATGGGGCCAACGTCCTGACTTTC. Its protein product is CASSLGRLADGANVLTF.

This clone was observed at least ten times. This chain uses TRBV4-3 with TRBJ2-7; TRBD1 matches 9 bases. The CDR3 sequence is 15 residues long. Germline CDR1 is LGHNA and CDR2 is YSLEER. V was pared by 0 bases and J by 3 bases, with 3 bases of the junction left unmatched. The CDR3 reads CASSQEDRGFYEQYF. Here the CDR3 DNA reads TGCGCCAGCAGCCAAGAGGACAGGGGTTTCTACGAGCAGTACTTC.

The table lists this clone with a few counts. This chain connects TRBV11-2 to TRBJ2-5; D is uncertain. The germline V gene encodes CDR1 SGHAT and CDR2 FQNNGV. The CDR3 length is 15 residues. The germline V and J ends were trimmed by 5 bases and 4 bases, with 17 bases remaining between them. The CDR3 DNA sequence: TGTGCCAGCAGCGCCCATGAATGGGCCGGAGAGACCCAGTACTTC. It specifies CASSAHEWAGETQYF.

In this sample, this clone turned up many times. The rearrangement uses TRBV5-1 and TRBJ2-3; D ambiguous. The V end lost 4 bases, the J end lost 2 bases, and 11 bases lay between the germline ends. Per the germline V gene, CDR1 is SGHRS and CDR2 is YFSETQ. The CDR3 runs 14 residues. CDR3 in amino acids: CASSTTSPTDTQYF. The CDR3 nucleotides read TGCGCCAGCAGCACCACATCCCCCACAGATACGCAGTATTTT.

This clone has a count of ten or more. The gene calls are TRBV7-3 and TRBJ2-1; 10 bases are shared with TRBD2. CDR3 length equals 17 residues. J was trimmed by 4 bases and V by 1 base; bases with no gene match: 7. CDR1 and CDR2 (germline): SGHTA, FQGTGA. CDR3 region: CASSLNPGLAIYNEQFF. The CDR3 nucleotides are TGTGCCAGCAGCTTAAACCCGGGACTAGCGATATACAATGAGCAGTTCTTC.

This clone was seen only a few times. This chain's CDR3 is CASSEAGGWSTEAFF. Here the CDR3 DNA reads TGTGCCAGCAGTGAGGCGGGGGGGTGGTCGACTGAAGCTTTCTTT. The chain employs TRBV25-1 and TRBJ1-1; TRBD1 might be the D (5 bases). The V gene's germline CDR1 is MGHDK and CDR2 SYGVNS. V was pared by 3 bases and J by 5 bases, with 16 bases between. This CDR3 has 15 residues.

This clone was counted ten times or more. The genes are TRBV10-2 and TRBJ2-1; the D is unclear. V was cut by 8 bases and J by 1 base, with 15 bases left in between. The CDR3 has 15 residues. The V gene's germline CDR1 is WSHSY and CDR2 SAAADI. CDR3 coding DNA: TGCGCCAGCGGATTCCTAGGCCCTTCCTACAATGAGCAGTTCTTC. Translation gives CASGFLGPSYNEQFF.

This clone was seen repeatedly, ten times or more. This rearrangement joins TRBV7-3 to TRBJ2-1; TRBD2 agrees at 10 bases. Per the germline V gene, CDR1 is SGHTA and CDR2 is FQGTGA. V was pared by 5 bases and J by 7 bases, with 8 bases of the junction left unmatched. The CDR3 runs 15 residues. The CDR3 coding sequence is TGTGCCAGCAGCCCGTCTAGCGGGAGTAAGAATGAGCAGTTCTTC. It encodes CASSPSSGSKNEQFF.

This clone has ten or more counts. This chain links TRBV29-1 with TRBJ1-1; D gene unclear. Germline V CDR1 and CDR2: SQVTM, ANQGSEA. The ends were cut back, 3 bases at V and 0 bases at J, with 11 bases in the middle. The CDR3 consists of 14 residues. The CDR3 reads CSVESLRMNTEAFF. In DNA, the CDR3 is TGCAGCGTTGAGAGCCTCCGTATGAACACTGAAGCTTTCTTT.

CDR3 sequence (DNA): TGTGCCAGCAGCGTAGACATGCAAGAGACCCAGTACTTC. Its protein is CASSVDMQETQYF. The genes are TRBV9 and TRBJ2-5; no definite D call. V was pared by 0 bases and J by 2 bases, with 5 bases between. Germline-derived CDR1 and CDR2 are SGDLS and YYNGEE. The CDR3 covers 13 residues.

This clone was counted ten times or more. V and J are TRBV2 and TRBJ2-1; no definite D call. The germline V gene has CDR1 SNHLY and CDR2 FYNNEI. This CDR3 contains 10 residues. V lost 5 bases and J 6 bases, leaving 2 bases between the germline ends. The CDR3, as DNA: TGTGCCAGCAGTCGCAATGAGCAGTTCTTC. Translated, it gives CASSRNEQFF.

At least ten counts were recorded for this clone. CDR3 in amino acids: CASSPTGNEQFF. For the CDR3, the DNA is TGTGCCAGCAGCCCGACTGGAAATGAGCAGTTCTTC. The V call is TRBV7-3, the J call TRBJ2-1; D is ambiguous. The germline V gene has CDR1 SGHTA and CDR2 FQGTGA. The CDR3 sequence is 12 residues long. Trimming pared 5 bases from V and 7 bases from J, leaving 9 bases between. Variable domain in full (rest from reference TRBV7-3 and TRBJ2-1): GAGVSQTPSNKVTEKGKYVELRCDPISGHTALYWYRQSLGQGPEFLIYFQGTGAADDSGLPNDRFFAVRPEGSVSTLKIQRTERGDSAVYLCASSPTGNEQFFGPGTRLTVL.

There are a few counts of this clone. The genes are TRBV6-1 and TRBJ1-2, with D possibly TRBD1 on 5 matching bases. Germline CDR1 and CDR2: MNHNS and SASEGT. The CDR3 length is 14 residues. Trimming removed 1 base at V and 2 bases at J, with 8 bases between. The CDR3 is CASSEVRQNYGYTF. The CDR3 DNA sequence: TGTGCCAGCAGTGAAGTACGACAGAACTATGGCTACACCTTC.

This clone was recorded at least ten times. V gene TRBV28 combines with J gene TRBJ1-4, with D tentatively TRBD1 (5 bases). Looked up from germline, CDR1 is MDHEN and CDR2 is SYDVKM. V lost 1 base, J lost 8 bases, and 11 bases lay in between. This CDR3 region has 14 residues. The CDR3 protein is CASSLYDSTEKLFF. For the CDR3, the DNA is TGTGCCAGCAGTTTATATGACAGTACGGAAAAACTGTTTTTT.

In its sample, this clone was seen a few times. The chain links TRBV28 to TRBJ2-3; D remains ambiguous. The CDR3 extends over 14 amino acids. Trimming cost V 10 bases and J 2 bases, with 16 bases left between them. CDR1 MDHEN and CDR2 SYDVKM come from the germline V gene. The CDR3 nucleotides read TGTGCCATCAAGTCAGAGGCCCTCACAGATACGCAGTATTTT. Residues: CAIKSEALTDTQYF.

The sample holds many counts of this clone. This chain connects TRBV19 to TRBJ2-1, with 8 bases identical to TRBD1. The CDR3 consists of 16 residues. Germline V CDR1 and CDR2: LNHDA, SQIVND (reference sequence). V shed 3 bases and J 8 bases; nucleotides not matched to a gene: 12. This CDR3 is CASSIPGGDRGYEQFF. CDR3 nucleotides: TGTGCCAGTAGTATCCCAGGGGGCGACCGAGGATATGAGCAGTTCTTC.

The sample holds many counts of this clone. The CDR3 nucleotides are TGTGCCAGTAGTATAAGAGGGGGACGGTACAATGAGCAGTTCTTC. Its protein product is CASSIRGGRYNEQFF. The rearrangement joins TRBV19 to TRBJ2-1; a possible D gene is TRBD1 (6 bases). The V gene lost 2 bases and the J gene lost 4 bases, with 12 bases spanning the gap. Germline CDR1 is LNHDA and CDR2 is SQIVND (reference sequence). The CDR3 is made up of 15 amino acids.

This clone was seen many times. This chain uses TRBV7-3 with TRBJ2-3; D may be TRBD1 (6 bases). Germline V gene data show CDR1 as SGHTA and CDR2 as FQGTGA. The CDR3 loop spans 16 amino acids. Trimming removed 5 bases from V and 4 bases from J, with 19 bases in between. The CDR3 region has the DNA TGTGCCAGCAGCCCTCAAGGACGAAAGGGGGCAGATACGCAGTATTTT. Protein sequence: CASSPQGRKGADTQYF.

CDR3 DNA: TGTGCCAGCAGCCGGGACAGGGACACAGATACGCAGTATTTT. It yields the protein CASSRDRDTDTQYF. This sequence joins TRBV7-9 and TRBJ2-3; 9 nucleotides align to TRBD1. The germline CDR1 and CDR2 sequences are SEHNR and FQNEAQ (reference sequence). The CDR3 is made up of 14 amino acids. V was clipped by 5 bases and J by 2 bases; unmatched bases: 2.

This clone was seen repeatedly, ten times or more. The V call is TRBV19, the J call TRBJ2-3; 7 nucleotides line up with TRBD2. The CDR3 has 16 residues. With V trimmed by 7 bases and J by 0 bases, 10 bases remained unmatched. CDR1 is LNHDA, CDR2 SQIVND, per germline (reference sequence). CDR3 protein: CASKRRLATSTDTQYF. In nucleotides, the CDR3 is TGTGCCAGTAAGCGCCGACTAGCTACTAGCACAGATACGCAGTATTTT. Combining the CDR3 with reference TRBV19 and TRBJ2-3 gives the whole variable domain DGGITQSPKYLFRKEGQNVTLSCEQNLNHDAMYWYRQDPGQGLRLIYYSQIVNDFQKGDIAEGYSVSREKKESFPLTVTSAQKNPTAFYLCASKRRLATSTDTQYFGPGTRLTVL.

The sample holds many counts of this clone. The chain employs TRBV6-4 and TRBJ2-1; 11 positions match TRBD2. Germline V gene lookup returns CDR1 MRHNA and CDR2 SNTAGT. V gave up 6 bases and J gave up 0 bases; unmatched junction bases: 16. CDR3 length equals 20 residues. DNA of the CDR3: TGTGCCAGCAGCGTAGCTTTAACTAGCGGGAGTTTGGGCTCCTACAATGAGCAGTTCTTC. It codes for CASSVALTSGSLGSYNEQFF.